These 9 T cell receptor beta chains were sequenced from one sample in a study of shared clonotypes between healthy human individuals. CD45RO-negative cells were positively selected for CCR7, leaving out terminally differentiated effector memory CD45RA+ cells. Some clones are missing from TCRdb's copy, which holds only in-frame ones; the method was immunoSEQ multiplex PCR. This sample carries 1.5 million to 2.5 million clones, about 95% of them seen once, and the ten largest clones take roughly 1.2%. Sequences were obtained from naive CD8+ T cells sorted from blood. Receptors originate from a man aged 18-30 years in good health.

V and J are TRBV7-9 and TRBJ1-1; D not certain. The V end lost 3 bases, the J end lost 4 bases, and 6 bases lay between the germline ends. CDR1 SEHNR and CDR2 FQNEAQ come from the germline V gene (reference sequence). The CDR3 sequence is 12 residues long. Here the CDR3 reads CASSFVITEAFF. The CDR3, as DNA: TGTGCCAGCAGCTTCGTTATCACTGAAGCTTTCTTT.

This rearrangement joins TRBV7-9 to TRBJ2-1, with 10 bases lining up with TRBD2. This CDR3 region has 16 residues. V lost 4 bases to trimming and J lost 4 bases; unmatched junction nucleotides: 7. Germline CDR1 and CDR2: SEHNR and FQNEAQ (reference sequence). CDR3 protein: CASSSSGRGGYNEQFF. CDR3 in DNA: TGTGCCAGCAGCTCTAGCGGGAGAGGGGGATACAATGAGCAGTTCTTC.

The J gene is TRBJ1-1, the V gene TRBV5-4; no clear D gene. The CDR3 has 14 amino acids. CDR1 and CDR2 (germline): SGHNT, YYREEE (reference sequence). V gave up 0 bases and J gave up 1 base, with 7 bases separating them. The DNA of the CDR3 is TGTGCCAGCAGCTTGGGGCCAGAGAACACTGAAGCTTTCTTT. Its protein is CASSLGPENTEAFF.

This chain links TRBV10-1 with TRBJ2-7; 10 bases agree with TRBD1. This CDR3 contains 14 residues. The V and J ends lost 4 bases and 5 bases, in that order; junction bases with no gene match: 5. Germline values: CDR1 WNHNN, CDR2 SYGVQD (reference sequence). CDR3 amino acids: CASSGGTGVNEQYF. CDR3 nucleotides: TGCGCCAGCAGTGGAGGGACAGGGGTCAACGAGCAGTACTTC.

This clone was found once. V and J are TRBV11-3 and TRBJ2-3; D call uncertain. Germline V gene sequence: CDR1 SGHNT, CDR2 YENEEA. The germline V and J ends were trimmed by 4 bases and 4 bases, with 15 bases remaining between them. The CDR3 spans 15 residues. CDR3: CASSSYASPADTQYF. DNA of the CDR3: TGTGCCAGCAGCTCCTACGCGAGCCCAGCAGATACGCAGTATTTT. Together with reference TRBV11-3 and TRBJ2-3, the CDR3 gives the full variable domain: EAGVVQSPRYKIIEKKQPVAFWCNPISGHNTLYWYLQNLGQGPELLIRYENEEAVDDSQLPKDRFSAERLKGVDSTLKIQPAELGDSAVYLCASSSYASPADTQYFGPGTRLTVL.

The chain combines TRBV9 with TRBJ2-1, with TRBD2 matching 7 bases. The CDR3 runs 16 residues. Losses at the gene ends were 2 bases for V and 4 bases for J; bases not matched to a gene: 9. CDR1 and CDR2 from the germline V gene are SGDLS and YYNGEE. CDR3: CASSVGGSGVYNEQFF. As DNA, the CDR3 is TGTGCCAGCAGCGTTGGGGGGAGCGGGGTTTACAATGAGCAGTTCTTC.

This chain uses TRBV29-1 with TRBJ2-1; possibly TRBD1 or TRBD2 for D (7 bases each). V was trimmed by 1 base and J by 0 bases, leaving 22 bases between them. Germline-derived CDR1 and CDR2 are SQVTM and ANQGSEA. The CDR3 is 19 amino acids. CDR3 loop: CSVEVLPQGGISSYNEQFF. The CDR3 DNA reads as TGCAGCGTTGAAGTTTTACCGCAGGGGGGGATCAGCTCCTACAATGAGCAGTTCTTC.

The rearrangement links TRBV5-1 to TRBJ2-5; possibly TRBD1 or TRBD2 for D (5 bases each). V lost 2 bases, J lost 2 bases, and 13 bases lay in between. The CDR3 is made up of 15 amino acids. Germline V lookup: CDR1 SGHRS, CDR2 YFSETQ. The CDR3 region is CASSFLGAGQETQYF. In DNA form, the CDR3 reads TGCGCCAGCAGCTTCCTCGGGGCAGGACAAGAGACCCAGTACTTC.

The genes are TRBV19 and TRBJ2-7, with 9 bases aligning to TRBD1. V shed 2 bases and J 2 bases; nucleotides not matched to a gene: 7. CDR3 length: 16 amino acids. Germline V CDR1 and CDR2: LNHDA, SQIVND (reference sequence). The CDR3, as DNA: TGTGCCAGTAGTATAATCCCGGGACAGGGCCCCTACGAGCAGTACTTC. Translated: CASSIIPGQGPYEQYF.